This T cell receptor (beta chain) was sequenced for a study of cytomegalovirus exposure and HLA in healthy donors. Overall study findings and caveats: Published work reported that the classifier diagnosed cytomegalovirus status with high specificity and sensitivity. Later work showed greater clonal expansion in HLA-associated TCR beta chains than in equally common others.

The CDR3 is made up of 15 amino acids. Germline V gene data show CDR1 as SGHTS and CDR2 as YDEGEE. With V trimmed by 1 base and J by 5 bases, 5 bases remained unmatched. The PCR ran on 60 Vbeta and 13 Jbeta primers. The assay was immunoSEQ multiplex PCR, and TCRdb's table has in-frame clones only and misses some. The sample carries about 170,000 clones, approximately 71% recorded once. As to this clone: The target antigen is unknown.

This TCR derives from a woman aged 18-29 years in good health and CMV-seropositive. Specimen: PBMCs. The V call is TRBV5-8, the J call TRBJ2-1; TRBD2 agrees at 8 bases. This CDR3 is CASSLRGGRNNEQFF. The CDR3 DNA reads as TGTGCCAGCAGCTTGCGGGGGGGGAGGAACAATGAGCAGTTCTTC.